One sample yielded the 2 T cell receptor beta chains listed below, sequenced in a study of cytomegalovirus exposure and HLA in healthy donors. The PCR ran on 60 Vbeta and 13 Jbeta primers. The assay was immunoSEQ multiplex PCR, and TCRdb's table has in-frame clones only and misses some. The sample holds over 130,000 clones, 88% seen once. The specimen was PBMCs. These TCRs come from a woman in her 40s in good health and CMV-seronegative.

The V call is TRBV28, the J call TRBJ2-2; 12 nucleotides align to TRBD1. The junction had 5 bases not matched to a gene; V was cut back by 6 bases and J by 6 bases. Germline V lookup: CDR1 MDHEN, CDR2 SYDVKM. This CDR3 region has 15 residues. The CDR3: CASRAGTGGSGELFF. The CDR3 coding sequence is TGTGCCAGCAGAGCCGGGACAGGGGGCTCCGGGGAGCTGTTTTTT.

The rearrangement joins TRBV6-5 to TRBJ1-5; 9 nucleotides match TRBD1. V was pared by 5 bases and J by 5 bases, with 4 bases of the junction left unmatched. CDR3 length: 14 amino acids. The germline V gene encodes CDR1 MNHEY and CDR2 SVGAGI. The CDR3 region is CASSNYRGHQPQHF. The CDR3 DNA is TGTGCCAGCAGTAATTACAGGGGGCATCAGCCCCAGCATTTT.